This T cell receptor beta chain comes out of a study of early T cells in non-severe SARS-CoV-2 infection. Whole-study context: The input, bulk RNA from unsorted whole blood, was sequenced, and chains were unpaired.

This clonotype was found a few times. What it recognizes is unknown. Broader study findings: Using VDJdb, the matching emphasized anti-spike CD8 responses while missing private and CD4 specificities.

Germline V gene lookup returns CDR1 LNHDA and CDR2 SQIVND (reference sequence). The CDR3 is 15 amino acids. Trimming left V 7 bases short and J 9 bases short, with 22 bases between. Individual cDNA molecules were tagged with unique molecular identifiers, the study reported. TCRdb called the 5' RACE reads again in MiXCR, with one record for every CDR3 protein. The top ten clones hold 10% of a sample with around 58,000 distinct CDR3 sequences, about 8% of them seen once. This TCR derives from an adult who was a healthcare worker with PCR-confirmed SARS-CoV-2 infection or an uninfected control (not recorded which). Material: whole blood, obtained at baseline. The chain carries TRBV19 and TRBJ2-1; D is tentatively TRBD1 or TRBD2 (6 bases each). The CDR3 bases are TGTGCCAGTAACATTCACGGGGGCTCACTAGGTGAGCAGTTCTTC. Amino acids: CASNIHGGSLGEQFF.